This T cell receptor beta chain appears in the sequencing data of a study of cytomegalovirus exposure and HLA in healthy donors. Overall study: Around 80 million unique TCR sequences came from HLA-typed donors in an early release. Study results and caveats: A few CMV-associated chains proved CMV antigen-specific in vitro.

The PCR made use of 60 Vbeta and 13 Jbeta primers. The data were produced by immunoSEQ multiplex PCR, yet TCRdb's version contains in-frame clones alone and is incomplete. The sample records about 110,000 clones, about 73% being singletons. The germline V gene has CDR1 SEHNR and CDR2 FQNEAQ (reference sequence). Trimming took 2 bases from V and 4 from J, leaving 8 bases between them. The CDR3 sequence is 13 residues long. For this clone: Its antigen is not known.

The chain recombines TRBV7-9 with TRBJ2-5; the D gene is possibly TRBD2 (5 bases). The TCR sequence derives from a woman in her 40s in good health and CMV-seropositive. The specimen was PBMCs. CDR3 DNA sequence: TGTGCCAGCAGCTTACTTCGGGGAGAGACCCAGTACTTC. Its protein is CASSLLRGETQYF.